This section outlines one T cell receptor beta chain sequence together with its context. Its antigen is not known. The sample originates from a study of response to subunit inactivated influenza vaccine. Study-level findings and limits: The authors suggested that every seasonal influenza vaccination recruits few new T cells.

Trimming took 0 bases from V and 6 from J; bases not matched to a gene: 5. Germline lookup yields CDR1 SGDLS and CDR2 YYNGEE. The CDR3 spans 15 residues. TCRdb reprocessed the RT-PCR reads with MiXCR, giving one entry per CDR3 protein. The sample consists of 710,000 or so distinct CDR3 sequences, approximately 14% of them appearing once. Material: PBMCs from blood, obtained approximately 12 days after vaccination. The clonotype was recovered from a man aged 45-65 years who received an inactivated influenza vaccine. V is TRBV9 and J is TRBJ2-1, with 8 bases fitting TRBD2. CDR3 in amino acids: CASSVAGGPGNEQFF. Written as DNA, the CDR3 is TGTGCCAGCAGCGTAGCGGGAGGGCCAGGCAATGAGCAGTTCTTC.